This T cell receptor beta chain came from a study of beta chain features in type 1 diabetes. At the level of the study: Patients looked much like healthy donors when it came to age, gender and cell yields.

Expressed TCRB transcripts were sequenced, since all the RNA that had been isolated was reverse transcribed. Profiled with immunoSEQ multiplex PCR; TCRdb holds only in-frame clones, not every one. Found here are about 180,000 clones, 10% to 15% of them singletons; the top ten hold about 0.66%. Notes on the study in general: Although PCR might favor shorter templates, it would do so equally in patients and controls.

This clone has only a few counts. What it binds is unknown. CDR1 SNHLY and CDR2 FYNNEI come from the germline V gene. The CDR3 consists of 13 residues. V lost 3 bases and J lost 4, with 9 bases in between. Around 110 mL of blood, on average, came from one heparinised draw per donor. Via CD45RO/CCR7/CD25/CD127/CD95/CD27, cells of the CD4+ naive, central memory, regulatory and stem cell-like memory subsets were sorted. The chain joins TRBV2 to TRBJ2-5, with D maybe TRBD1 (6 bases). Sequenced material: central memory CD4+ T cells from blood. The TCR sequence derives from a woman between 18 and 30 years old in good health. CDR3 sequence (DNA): TGTGCCAGCAGTGAGACAGGTGCAGAGACCCAGTACTTC. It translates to CASSETGAETQYF.